A selection of T cell receptor beta chains follows, all from one sample in a study of blood T cell repertoires in COVID-19. Sequenced by immunoSEQ multiplex PCR; TCRdb stores in-frame clones only, minus some. The sample consists of about 270,000 clones, approximately 87% of them appearing once. The sample comprised peripheral blood. All receptors come from a woman in her thirties with COVID-19, enrolled during active disease. The CDR3 runs from the conserved cysteine through the conserved F or W. The order of the fields is clone size, V gene, J gene, D gene, CDR3 DNA, CDR3 protein. The D gene is left open where the match is weak. Expanded clones get a size class; other rows say once, few or many, or leave the size out.

few	TRBV3-1/TRBV3-2	TRBJ2-2	TRBD2	TGTGCCAGCAGCCAAGATAAGTTTAGCGGGGGGGCTAGCACCGGGGAGCTGTTTTTT	CASSQDKFSGGASTGELFF
-	TRBV2	TRBJ1-5	-	TGTGCCAGGGCCGGGGAGTATCAGCCCCAGCATTTT	CARAGEYQPQHF
-	TRBV19	TRBJ1-1	-	TGTGCCAGTAGTAGAGATTACAGCGGGGACACTGAAGCTTTCTTT	CASSRDYSGDTEAFF
-	TRBV7-8	TRBJ2-7	-	TGTGCCAGCAGCTTAATTCCCGGTGGGGGGTTCTACGAGCAGTACTTC	CASSLIPGGGFYEQYF
-	TRBV5-1	TRBJ1-1	TRBD1	TGCGCCAGCAGCCCCGACAGGGGGCATGCTGAAGCTTTCTTT	CASSPDRGHAEAFF
-	TRBV4-1	TRBJ2-7	TRBD2	TGCGCCAGCAGCCAGACTAGCGGGGGGGCTTTGGAGCAGTACTTC	CASSQTSGGALEQYF
-	TRBV6-1	TRBJ2-4	TRBD2	TGTGCCAGCAGTGACCCTGGGACTAGCGGGGGGGGACTAGCCAAAAACATTCAGTACTTC	CASSDPGTSGGGLAKNIQYF
-	TRBV27	TRBJ2-5	TRBD2	TGTGCCAGCAGCTCGACTAGCGGCCGAGGCCTCCAAGAGACCCAGTACTTC	CASSSTSGRGLQETQYF
-	TRBV6-5	TRBJ1-1	-	TGTGCCAGCGGAGACTGGAACACTGAAGCTTTCTTT	CASGDWNTEAFF
-	TRBV3-1/TRBV3-2	TRBJ2-5	TRBD2	TGTGCCAGCAGCCAAGCGGGGGGGCCAGAGACCCAGTACTTC	CASSQAGGPETQYF
-	TRBV6-5	TRBJ1-4	TRBD1	TGTGCCAGCAGTTATTTCAGGGGGTCTAATGAAAAACTGTTTTTT	CASSYFRGSNEKLFF
-	TRBV7-2	TRBJ2-1	-	TGTGCCAGCAGCTTAGTCGGGGGACTCTACAATGAGCAGTTCTTC	CASSLVGGLYNEQFF
-	TRBV27	TRBJ2-7	-	TGTGCCAGCAGTCCCTCGAAGGGACATAATGTCTACGAGCAGTACTTC	CASSPSKGHNVYEQYF
few	TRBV12-3/TRBV12-4	TRBJ1-1	-	TGTGCCAGCAGTTTCTGGCACACTGAAGCTTTCTTT	CASSFWHTEAFF
-	TRBV27	TRBJ2-4	-	TGTGCCAGCAGTCCGATGACAGGTGGATGGAGCATTCAGTACTTC	CASSPMTGGWSIQYF
-	TRBV15	TRBJ1-5	TRBD1	TGTGCCACCAGCAGAGGCCAGACAGGGGTTCAGCCCCAGCATTTT	CATSRGQTGVQPQHF